What follows are 27 T cell receptor beta chains derived from one specimen sequenced in a study of cytomegalovirus exposure and HLA in healthy donors. Clones were read by immunoSEQ multiplex PCR, and TCRdb kept only the in-frame ones, dropping some. The table has 150,000 to 200,000 clones, about 90% seen once. Sequenced material: PBMCs. All receptors derive from a woman younger than 35 in good health and CMV-seropositive.

The V gene is TRBV6-1, the J gene TRBJ1-5; tentatively, D is TRBD1 (5 bases). The CDR3 totals 13 residues. The V gene's germline CDR1 is MNHNS and CDR2 SASEGT. The V gene lost 6 bases and the J gene lost 9 bases, with 15 bases spanning the gap. CDR3 bases: TGTGCCAGCAGGGGACTGGGCCGATTGCCCCAGCATTTT. Amino acids: CASRGLGRLPQHF.

This chain joins TRBV27 and TRBJ1-5, with TRBD1 as a possible D gene (5 bases). Germline V gene sequence: CDR1 MNHEY, CDR2 SMNVEV (reference sequence). The CDR3 length is 14 residues. Trimming pared 3 bases from V and 6 bases from J, leaving 12 bases between. CDR3 in amino acids: CASSFQGTGQPQHF. CDR3 nucleotides: TGTGCCAGCAGTTTCCAGGGAACGGGTCAGCCCCAGCATTTT.

V is TRBV9 and J is TRBJ2-3; D gene ambiguous. The CDR3 runs to 13 residues. Germline lookup yields CDR1 SGDLS and CDR2 YYNGEE. Trimming cost V 2 bases and J 5 bases, with 9 bases left between them. CDR3 coding DNA: TGTGCCAGCAGCGTCGACGGAGAAGATACGCAGTATTTT. It yields the protein CASSVDGEDTQYF. Using reference TRBV9 and TRBJ2-3 for the parts outside the CDR3, the full variable domain is DSGVTQTPKHLITATGQRVTLRCSPRSGDLSVYWYQQSLDQGLQFLIQYYNGEERAKGNILERFSAQQFPDLHSELNLSSLELGDSALYFCASSVDGEDTQYFGPGTRLTVL.

CDR3 sequence reads: CASSPTPWASLKAFF. In nucleotides, the CDR3 is TGCGCCAGCAGCCCCACACCTTGGGCGTCCCTCAAAGCTTTCTTT. The rearrangement uses TRBV4-1 and TRBJ1-1; D gene unclear. V was trimmed by 4 bases and J by 9 bases, leaving 21 bases between them. CDR3 length: 15 amino acids. The germline V gene encodes CDR1 MGHRA and CDR2 YSYEKL.

The chain joins TRBV27 to TRBJ2-7; D ambiguous. The CDR3 sequence is 15 residues long. CDR1 and CDR2 from the germline V gene are MNHEY and SMNVEV (reference sequence). Trimming stripped 2 bases from V and 3 bases from J, with 14 bases between. Here the CDR3 reads CASSLAAASRYEQYF. The CDR3 nucleotides read TGTGCCAGCAGTTTAGCGGCAGCGAGTCGCTACGAGCAGTACTTC.

V usage is TRBV15 and J usage is TRBJ2-4, with TRBD2 matching over 7 bases. Germline V gene data show CDR1 as LNHNV and CDR2 as YYDKDF (reference sequence). V lost 0 bases to trimming and J lost 5 bases; unmatched junction nucleotides: 4. There are 15 residues in the CDR3. The CDR3 region is CATSRDLAAQNIQYF. The CDR3 bases are TGTGCCACCAGCAGAGATCTAGCGGCCCAAAACATTCAGTACTTC.

DNA for the CDR3: TGTGCCAGCAGTTACTCCCAGGGGGCGCCTGGAAACACCATATATTTT. It yields the protein CASSYSQGAPGNTIYF. This rearrangement joins TRBV6-5 to TRBJ1-3; TRBD1 matches at 8 bases. Germline CDR1 reads MNHEY; CDR2 reads SVGAGI. J was trimmed by 2 bases and V by 0 bases; bases with no gene match: 3. The CDR3 runs 16 residues.

V usage is TRBV5-6 and J usage is TRBJ1-5; D perhaps matches TRBD1 (5 bases). The CDR3 covers 14 residues. Germline loops: CDR1 SGHDT, CDR2 YYEEEE. Trimming pared 1 base from V and 1 base from J, leaving 6 bases between. CDR3 sequence reads: CASSLTGSNQPQHF. The CDR3 bases are TGTGCCAGCAGCTTGACAGGAAGCAATCAGCCCCAGCATTTT.

The CDR3 here is CSVERGGASSSTYEQYF. CDR3 nucleotide sequence: TGCAGCGTTGAACGAGGAGGGGCCTCGTCCTCTACCTACGAGCAGTACTTC. The chain joins TRBV29-1 to TRBJ2-7; D possibly corresponds to TRBD2 (6 bases). V lost 2 bases and J lost 2, with 22 bases in between. The CDR3 length is 17 residues. From germline, CDR1 is SQVTM and CDR2 ANQGSEA.

This clone was seen a few times. The V call is TRBV4-2, the J call TRBJ1-5, with TRBD1 matching 9 bases. The germline V gene has CDR1 LGHNA and CDR2 YNFKEQ. This CDR3 has 16 residues. With V trimmed by 4 bases and J by 7 bases, 11 bases remained unmatched. CDR3: CASSPSPGTGNQPQHF. CDR3 DNA sequence: TGTGCCAGCAGCCCTTCTCCCGGGACAGGGAACCAGCCCCAGCATTTT.

Of note for this clone: This sample includes further DNA sequences coding for the same CDR3. This sequence joins TRBV7-3 and TRBJ2-1; a possible D gene is TRBD2 (6 bases). This CDR3 is 13 amino acids long. From germline, CDR1 is SGHTA and CDR2 FQGTGA. Trimming cost V 5 bases and J 3 bases, with 8 bases left between them. The CDR3 DNA follows: TGTGCCAGCAGCCCGGGGGTCTACAATGAGCAGTTCTTC. Its translation: CASSPGVYNEQFF.

This sequence joins TRBV5-4 and TRBJ2-7; D is ambiguous. Germline CDR1 is SGHNT and CDR2 is YYREEE (reference sequence). This CDR3 comprises 17 residues. V was cut by 1 base and J by 5 bases, with 22 bases left in between. In nucleotides, the CDR3 is TGTGCCAGCAGCTTGCCTGAAAGGCCCCAGGTACTCCACGAGCAGTACTTC. Its protein is CASSLPERPQVLHEQYF.

This sequence joins TRBV9 and TRBJ1-5, with 7 bases lining up with TRBD1. Unmatched junction bases numbered 10, after V lost 4 bases and J lost 6 bases. The CDR3 length is 15 residues. Per the germline V gene, CDR1 is SGDLS and CDR2 is YYNGEE. CDR3 coding DNA: TGTGCCAGCAGCCCAGGGACAGAGGTAGGTCAGCCCCAGCATTTT. It yields the protein CASSPGTEVGQPQHF.

The genes are TRBV7-2 and TRBJ2-5; weak D call: TRBD2 (6 bases). The V gene lost 5 bases and the J gene lost 2 bases, with 12 bases spanning the gap. This CDR3 has 14 residues. The germline V gene has CDR1 SGHTA and CDR2 FQGNSA. The CDR3: CASSRRGFQETQYF. In DNA, the CDR3 is TGTGCCAGCAGCAGACGGGGGTTTCAAGAGACCCAGTACTTC.

The chain combines TRBV2 with TRBJ2-7; 10 nucleotides align to TRBD2. The V and J ends lost 9 bases and 2 bases, in that order; junction bases with no gene match: 7. The CDR3 is 14 residues long. Germline lookup yields CDR1 SNHLY and CDR2 FYNNEI. In DNA form, the CDR3 reads TGTGCCAGGGCCGCTAGCGGGGGCACCTACGAGCAGTACTTC. Amino acids: CARAASGGTYEQYF.

The chain carries TRBV11-2 and TRBJ2-1; 9 bases agree with TRBD2. V gave up 0 bases and J gave up 7 bases; unmatched junction bases: 13. Germline V gene sequence: CDR1 SGHAT, CDR2 FQNNGV. This CDR3 spans 18 amino acids. The CDR3 DNA follows: TGTGCCAGCAGCTTAGATCAGTGGTGGCTAGCGGGAAGGAATGAGCAGTTCTTC. Amino acid sequence: CASSLDQWWLAGRNEQFF.

The rearrangement links TRBV5-8 to TRBJ1-5; a weak D match, TRBD1 (6 bases). Germline V lookup: CDR1 SGHTS, CDR2 YDEGEE. The V and J ends lost 4 bases and 1 base respectively, with 12 bases between them. The CDR3 loop spans 15 amino acids. CDR3 sequence reads: CASSPDRVSNQPQHF. The CDR3 nucleotides are TGTGCCAGCAGCCCGGACAGAGTCAGCAATCAGCCCCAGCATTTT.

The chain couples TRBV4-1 to TRBJ2-2; TRBD1 agrees at 9 bases. The J segment lost 7 bases and the V segment lost 0 bases, leaving 12 bases of the junction unmatched. This CDR3 region has 18 residues. CDR1 MGHRA and CDR2 YSYEKL come from the germline V gene. CDR3 nucleotides: TGCGCCAGCAGCCAAGATTTAACAGGGGGCACAGGGTTCGGGGAGCTGTTTTTT. As protein: CASSQDLTGGTGFGELFF.

This chain uses TRBV28 with TRBJ1-1, with TRBD1 matching 8 bases. There are 17 residues in the CDR3. The J segment lost 5 bases and the V segment lost 2 bases, leaving 13 bases of the junction unmatched. The germline CDR1 and CDR2 sequences are MDHEN and SYDVKM. For the CDR3, the DNA is TGTGCCAGCAGTTTAGGGGACAGGAAGTACGAGGGAACTGAAGCTTTCTTT. It encodes CASSLGDRKYEGTEAFF.

This chain connects TRBV9 to TRBJ2-3; D is unresolved. CDR3 length: 13 residues. CDR1 SGDLS and CDR2 YYNGEE come from the germline V gene. V was clipped by 0 bases and J by 3 bases, with 5 bases between them. The CDR3 DNA reads TGTGCCAGCAGCGTAGCGCAGACAGATACGCAGTATTTT. Translation: CASSVAQTDTQYF.

The rearrangement links TRBV11-2 to TRBJ2-5; the match to TRBD1 covers 9 bases. Germline-derived CDR1 and CDR2 are SGHAT and FQNNGV. The CDR3 spans 15 residues. V trimming: 1 base; J trimming: 2 bases; junction bases outside the gene matches: 2. CDR3 coding DNA: TGTGCCAGCAGCTTAGGACAGGGGGGGCAAGAGACCCAGTACTTC. Protein: CASSLGQGGQETQYF.

The chain recombines TRBV25-1 with TRBJ2-3, with D possibly TRBD1 on 6 matching bases. From germline, CDR1 is MGHDK and CDR2 SYGVNS. The CDR3 is 14 residues long. The V end was cut by 2 bases, the J end by 2 bases, with 8 bases between. CDR3 amino acids: CASSEGQYTDTQYF. The CDR3 DNA follows: TGTGCCAGCAGTGAAGGACAGTACACAGATACGCAGTATTTT. Looking up the rest from reference TRBV25-1 and TRBJ2-3 gives the full variable domain: EADIYQTPRYLVIGTGKKITLECSQTMGHDKMYWYQQDPGMELHLIHYSYGVNSTEKGDLSSESTVSRIRTEHFPLTLESARPSHTSQYLCASSEGQYTDTQYFGPGTRLTVL.

This chain links TRBV27 with TRBJ2-5; D possibly corresponds to TRBD1 (6 bases). The germline CDR1 and CDR2 sequences are MNHEY and SMNVEV (reference sequence). Trimming removed 5 bases from V and 5 bases from J, with 18 bases in between. The CDR3 is made up of 15 amino acids. The CDR3 DNA sequence: TGTGCCAGCAGTCCCTTGGCAGGGGTTCTGGAGACCCAGTACTTC. It specifies CASSPLAGVLETQYF.

The gene calls are TRBV7-9 and TRBJ1-1, with 7 bases lining up with TRBD1. The CDR3 sequence is 14 residues long. The J segment lost 3 bases and the V segment lost 6 bases, leaving 7 bases of the junction unmatched. CDR1 SEHNR and CDR2 FQNEAQ come from the germline V gene (reference sequence). CDR3 protein: CASSFSTGDTEAFF. In DNA, the CDR3 is TGTGCCAGCAGTTTCTCAACAGGGGACACTGAAGCTTTCTTT.

The genes are TRBV18 and TRBJ2-7, with D uncertain. This CDR3 is built from 14 residues. From germline, CDR1 is KGHSH and CDR2 LQKENI. V lost 3 bases, J lost 0 bases, and 9 bases lay in between. The CDR3 DNA reads as TGTGCCAGCTCACCCACCGGAGACTCCTACGAGCAGTACTTC. Protein: CASSPTGDSYEQYF.

This chain connects TRBV13 to TRBJ1-1, with a tentative D call TRBD1 (6 bases). Germline V gene lookup returns CDR1 PRHDT and CDR2 FYEKMQ (reference sequence). This CDR3 has 15 amino acids. V was cut by 5 bases and J by 1 base, with 14 bases left in between. The CDR3 coding sequence is TGTGCCAGCAGCACCAAAATGGACAGGAACACTGAAGCTTTCTTT. Its translation is CASSTKMDRNTEAFF.

The chain carries TRBV9 and TRBJ2-1; TRBD2 agrees at 7 bases. This CDR3 region has 15 residues. Germline V CDR1 and CDR2: SGDLS, YYNGEE. Losses at the gene ends were 4 bases for V and 2 bases for J; bases not matched to a gene: 6. CDR3 amino acids: CASSPRLAPYNEQFF. CDR3 nucleotides: TGTGCCAGCAGCCCCCGACTAGCACCCTACAATGAGCAGTTCTTC.